The entry that follows covers one TCR beta chain sequence. Its specificity is unknown. Naive CD8 cells were CD45RO-negative, positively selected for CCR7, excluding terminally differentiated effector memory CD45RA+ cells. The sample belongs to a study of shared clonotypes between healthy human individuals. About the study: Researchers drew samples from a couple of women and a few men aged 18 to 49. Points from the study as a whole: Unshared clonotypes carried lower generation probabilities than those common to all four donors.

The V gene's germline CDR1 is SGHTA and CDR2 FQGNSA. This CDR3 is built from 16 residues. Trimming stripped 4 bases from V and 0 bases from J, with 16 bases between. TCRdb's table, derived via immunoSEQ multiplex PCR, lists solely in-frame clones and lacks some. Of some 2 million clones in the sample, over 85% were seen once. The chain combines TRBV7-2 with TRBJ2-7, with D perhaps matching TRBD1 or TRBD2 (5 bases each). This clonotype originated in a man between 18 and 35 years old in good health. Sequencing used naive CD8+ T cells sorted from blood. CDR3 sequence (DNA): TGTGCCAGCAGCTATTCCGGGACGGGACCCTCCTACGAGCAGTACTTC. Encoded protein: CASSYSGTGPSYEQYF.